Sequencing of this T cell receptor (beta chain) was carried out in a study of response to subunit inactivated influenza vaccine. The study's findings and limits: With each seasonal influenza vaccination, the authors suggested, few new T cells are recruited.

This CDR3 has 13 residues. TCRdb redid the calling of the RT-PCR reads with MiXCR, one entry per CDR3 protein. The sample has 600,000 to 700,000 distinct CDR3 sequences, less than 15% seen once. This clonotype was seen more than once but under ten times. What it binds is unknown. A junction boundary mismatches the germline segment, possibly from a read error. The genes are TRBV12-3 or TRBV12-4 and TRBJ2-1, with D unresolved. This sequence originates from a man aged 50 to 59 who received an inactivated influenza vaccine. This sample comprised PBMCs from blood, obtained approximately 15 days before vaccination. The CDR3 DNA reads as TGTGCCAGCAATTTAGGGTCCTACAATGAGCAGTTCTTC. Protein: CASNLGSYNEQFF.